One T cell receptor beta chain is described in this entry. The data belong to a study of OX40 agonist ivuxolimab in advanced cancers. As for the study in general: The drug used for patients, ivuxolimab, was an agonistic anti-OX40 (CD134) antibody.

Only in-frame clones appear in the TCRdb table, and some are missing; sequencing was by immunoSEQ multiplex PCR. The top ten clones hold approximately 0.72% of a sample with about 73,000 clones, approximately 86% of them seen once. Trimming cost V 1 base and J 3 bases; bases outside gene matches: 3. Germline lookup yields CDR1 LNHDA and CDR2 SQIVND (reference sequence). This CDR3 contains 14 residues. The chain couples TRBV19 to TRBJ2-7, with 7 bases fitting TRBD2. This receptor was identified in an adult with an advanced solid tumor such as melanoma, head and neck, liver or kidney cancer. The input for sequencing was CD4+ or CD8+ T cells sorted from blood, taken in a trial of the OX40 agonist ivuxolimab. In nucleotides, the CDR3 is TGTGCCAGTAGTATAGGGCGCGGGGGCTACGAGCAGTACTTC. This codes for CASSIGRGGYEQYF.